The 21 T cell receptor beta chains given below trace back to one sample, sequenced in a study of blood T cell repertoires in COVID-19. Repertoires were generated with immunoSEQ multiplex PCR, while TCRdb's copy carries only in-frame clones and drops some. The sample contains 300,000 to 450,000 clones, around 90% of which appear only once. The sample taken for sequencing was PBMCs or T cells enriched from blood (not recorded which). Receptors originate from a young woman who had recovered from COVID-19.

CDR3 residues: CASSYNPQGYTDTQYF. The CDR3 DNA reads as TGTGCCAGCAGTTACAACCCGCAGGGCTACACAGATACGCAGTATTTT. This chain joins TRBV28 and TRBJ2-3; the D gene is possibly TRBD1 (5 bases). CDR1 MDHEN and CDR2 SYDVKM come from the germline V gene. The CDR3 runs to 16 residues. Deletions cut 4 bases from V and 2 bases from J, with 16 bases between.

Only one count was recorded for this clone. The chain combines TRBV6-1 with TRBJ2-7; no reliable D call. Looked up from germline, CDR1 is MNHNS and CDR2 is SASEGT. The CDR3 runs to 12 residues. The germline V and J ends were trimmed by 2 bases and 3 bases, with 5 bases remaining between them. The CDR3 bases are TGTGCCAGCAGTGAATCTCGCTACGAGCAGTACTTC. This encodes CASSESRYEQYF.

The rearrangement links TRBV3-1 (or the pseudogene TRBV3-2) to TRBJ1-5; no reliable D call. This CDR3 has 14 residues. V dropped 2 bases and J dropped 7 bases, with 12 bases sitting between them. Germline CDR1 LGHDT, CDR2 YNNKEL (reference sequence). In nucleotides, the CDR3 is TGTGCCAGCAGCCAACGACGGGGAGGACAGCCCCAGCATTTT. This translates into CASSQRRGGQPQHF.

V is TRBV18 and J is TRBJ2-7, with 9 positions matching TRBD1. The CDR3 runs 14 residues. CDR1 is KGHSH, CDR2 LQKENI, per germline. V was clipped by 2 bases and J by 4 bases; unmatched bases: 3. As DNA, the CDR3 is TGTGCCAGCTCACCAGCGGGACAGGGATACGAGCAGTACTTC. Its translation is CASSPAGQGYEQYF. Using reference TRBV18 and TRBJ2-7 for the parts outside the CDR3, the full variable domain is NAGVMQNPRHLVRRRGQEARLRCSPMKGHSHVYWYRQLPEEGLKFMVYLQKENIIDESGMPKERFSAEFPKEGPSILRIQQVVRGDSAAYFCASSPAGQGYEQYFGPGTRLTVT.

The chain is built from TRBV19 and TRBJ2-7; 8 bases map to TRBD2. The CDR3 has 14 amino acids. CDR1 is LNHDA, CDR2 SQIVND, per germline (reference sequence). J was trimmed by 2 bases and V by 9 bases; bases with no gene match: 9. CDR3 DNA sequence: TGTGCCAGCGCCGGGGGGGCGGGCCCCTACGAGCAGTACTTC. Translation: CASAGGAGPYEQYF.

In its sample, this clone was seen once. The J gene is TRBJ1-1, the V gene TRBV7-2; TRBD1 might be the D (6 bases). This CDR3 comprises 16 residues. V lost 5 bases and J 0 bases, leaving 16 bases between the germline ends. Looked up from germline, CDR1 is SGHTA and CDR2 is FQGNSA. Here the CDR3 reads CASSQFLQGMNTEAFF. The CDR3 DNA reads TGTGCCAGCAGCCAATTTTTACAGGGTATGAACACTGAAGCTTTCTTT.

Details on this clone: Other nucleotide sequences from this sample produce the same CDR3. CDR3 protein: CASNFQETQYF. CDR3 coding DNA: TGTGCCAGTAACTTCCAAGAGACCCAGTACTTC. This rearrangement joins TRBV2 to TRBJ2-5; D uncertain. The CDR3 contains 11 residues. V was shortened by 9 bases and J by 1 base, with 6 bases between the two germline ends. Germline V gives CDR1 SNHLY, CDR2 FYNNEI.

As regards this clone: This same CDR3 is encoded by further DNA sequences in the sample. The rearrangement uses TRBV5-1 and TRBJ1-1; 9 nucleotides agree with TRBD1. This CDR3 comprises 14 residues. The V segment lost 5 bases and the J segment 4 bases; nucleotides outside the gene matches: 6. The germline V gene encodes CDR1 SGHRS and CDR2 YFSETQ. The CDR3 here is CASSGGQGGTEAFF. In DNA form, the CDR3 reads TGCGCCAGCAGTGGGGGACAGGGAGGCACTGAAGCTTTCTTT. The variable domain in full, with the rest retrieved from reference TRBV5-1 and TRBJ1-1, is KAGVTQTPRYLIKTRGQQVTLSCSPISGHRSVSWYQQTPGQGLQFLFEYFSETQRNKGNFPGRFSGRQFSNSRSEMNVSTLELGDSALYLCASSGGQGGTEAFFGQGTRLTVV.

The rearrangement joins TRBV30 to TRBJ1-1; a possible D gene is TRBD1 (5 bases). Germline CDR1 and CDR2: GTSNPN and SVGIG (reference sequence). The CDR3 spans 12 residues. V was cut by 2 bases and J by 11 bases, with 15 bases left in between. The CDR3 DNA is TGTGCCTGGAGTAATATAGGGGCGGCGGCTTTCTTT. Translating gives CAWSNIGAAAFF.

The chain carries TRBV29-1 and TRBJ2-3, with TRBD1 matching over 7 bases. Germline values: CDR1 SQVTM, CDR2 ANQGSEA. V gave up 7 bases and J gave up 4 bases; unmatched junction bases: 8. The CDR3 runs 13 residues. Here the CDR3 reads CSETTGLADTQYF. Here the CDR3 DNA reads TGCAGCGAGACGACAGGGCTGGCAGATACGCAGTATTTT.

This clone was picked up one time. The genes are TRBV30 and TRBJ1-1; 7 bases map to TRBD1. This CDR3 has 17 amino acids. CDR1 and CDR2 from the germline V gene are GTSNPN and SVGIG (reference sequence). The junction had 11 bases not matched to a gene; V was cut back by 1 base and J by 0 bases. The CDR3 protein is CAWSGFRTGAMNTEAFF. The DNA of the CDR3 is TGTGCCTGGAGTGGCTTCCGTACAGGGGCCATGAACACTGAAGCTTTCTTT.

DNA for the CDR3: TGTGCCAGCAGTTTATCGAACTCCGACTACGAGCAGTACTTC. Protein: CASSLSNSDYEQYF. The chain joins TRBV27 to TRBJ2-7; D not certain. Germline V gene lookup returns CDR1 MNHEY and CDR2 SMNVEV (reference sequence). The CDR3 sequence is 14 residues long. Between the trimmed V and J ends, which lost 0 bases and 3 bases, there was a span of 9 bases.

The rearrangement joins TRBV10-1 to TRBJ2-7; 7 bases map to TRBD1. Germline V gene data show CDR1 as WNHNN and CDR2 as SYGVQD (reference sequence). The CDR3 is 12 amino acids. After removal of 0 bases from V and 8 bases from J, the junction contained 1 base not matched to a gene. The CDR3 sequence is CASSESTGQQYF. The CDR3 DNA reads TGCGCCAGCAGTGAGTCGACAGGGCAGCAGTACTTC.

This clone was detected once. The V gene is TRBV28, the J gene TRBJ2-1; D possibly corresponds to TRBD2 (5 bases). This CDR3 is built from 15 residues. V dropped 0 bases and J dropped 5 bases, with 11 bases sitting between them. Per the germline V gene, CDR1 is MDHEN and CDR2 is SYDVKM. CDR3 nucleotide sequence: TGTGCCAGCAGTTTATGGCAAGCGGCCGACAATGAGCAGTTCTTC. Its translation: CASSLWQAADNEQFF.

The CDR3 bases are TGCAGTGCTAAGCCCGACACTGAAGCTTTCTTT. Its translation is CSAKPDTEAFF. The chain has TRBV20-1 and TRBJ1-1; D call uncertain. V gave up 4 bases and J gave up 3 bases, with 6 bases separating them. The germline V gene has CDR1 DFQATT and CDR2 SNEGSKA (reference sequence). The CDR3 totals 11 residues.

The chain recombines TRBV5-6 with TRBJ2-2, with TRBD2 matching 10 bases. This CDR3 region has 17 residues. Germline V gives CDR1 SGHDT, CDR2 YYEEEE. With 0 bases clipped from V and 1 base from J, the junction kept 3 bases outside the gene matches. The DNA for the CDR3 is TGTGCCAGCAGCTTGGTGCTAGCGGGGGTGAACACCGGGGAGCTGTTTTTT. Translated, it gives CASSLVLAGVNTGELFF.

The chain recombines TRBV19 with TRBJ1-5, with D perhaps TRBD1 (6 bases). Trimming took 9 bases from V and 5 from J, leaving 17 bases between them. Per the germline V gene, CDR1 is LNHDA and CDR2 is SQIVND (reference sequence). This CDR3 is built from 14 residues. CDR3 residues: CASSRVGAHQPQHF. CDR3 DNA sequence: TGTGCCAGCTCTAGGGTGGGGGCGCATCAGCCCCAGCATTTT.

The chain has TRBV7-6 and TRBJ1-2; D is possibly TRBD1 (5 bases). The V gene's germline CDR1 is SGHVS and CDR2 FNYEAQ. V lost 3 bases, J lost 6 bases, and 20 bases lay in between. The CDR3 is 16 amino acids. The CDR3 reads CASSLAPQAGKDGYTF. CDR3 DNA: TGTGCCAGCAGCTTGGCACCCCAGGCAGGGAAGGATGGCTACACCTTC.

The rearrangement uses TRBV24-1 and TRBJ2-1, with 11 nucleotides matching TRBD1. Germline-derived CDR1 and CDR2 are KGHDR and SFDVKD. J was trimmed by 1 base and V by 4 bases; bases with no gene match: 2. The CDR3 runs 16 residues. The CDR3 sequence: CATSEGTGGSYNEQFF. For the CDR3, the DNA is TGTGCCACCAGTGAAGGGACAGGGGGGTCCTACAATGAGCAGTTCTTC.

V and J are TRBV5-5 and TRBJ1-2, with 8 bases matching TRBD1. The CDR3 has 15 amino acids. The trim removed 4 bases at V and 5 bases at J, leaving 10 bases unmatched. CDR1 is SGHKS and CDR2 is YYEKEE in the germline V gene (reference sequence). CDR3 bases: TGTGCCAGCAGCCGGGACAGGCCAGGAGAGTATGGCTACACCTTC. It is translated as CASSRDRPGEYGYTF. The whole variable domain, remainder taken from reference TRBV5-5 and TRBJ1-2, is DAGVTQSPTHLIKTRGQQVTLRCSPISGHKSVSWYQQVLGQGPQFIFQYYEKEERGRGNFPDRFSARQFPNYSSELNVNALLLGDSALYLCASSRDRPGEYGYTFGSGTRLTVV.

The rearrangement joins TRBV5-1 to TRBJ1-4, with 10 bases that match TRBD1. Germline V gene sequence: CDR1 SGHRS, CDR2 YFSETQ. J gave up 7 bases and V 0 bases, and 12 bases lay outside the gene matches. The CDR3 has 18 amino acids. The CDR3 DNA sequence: TGCGCCAGCAGCTTGGCACCGACAGGGGGCGGCGGGAGTGAAAAACTGTTTTTT. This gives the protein CASSLAPTGGGGSEKLFF.